Shown below are 19 T cell receptor beta chains from a single sample sequenced in a study of CD8+CD57+ T cells in acquired aplastic anemia. TCR beta VDJ combinations and CDR3 sequences were profiled from genomic DNA. TCRdb analysed the reads with MiXCR anew, one entry per CDR3 protein. The sample includes approximately 190,000 distinct CDR3 sequences, around 45% of them seen just once. For sequencing, patients were chosen who had shown expansion of CD8+CD57+ cells by flow cytometry. The material sequenced was sorted CD4+, CD8+, or CD8+CD57+ T cells (not recorded which) from PBMCs. These receptors all come from a human donor with aplastic anemia.

The CDR3 reads CATSREDRYEQYF. In DNA form, the CDR3 reads TGTGCCACCAGCAGAGAGGACCGCTACGAGCAGTACTTC. The chain recombines TRBV15 with TRBJ2-7; D unclear. The V end lost 0 bases, the J end lost 3 bases, and 6 bases lay between the germline ends. CDR3 length equals 13 residues. Germline values: CDR1 LNHNV, CDR2 YYDKDF (reference sequence).

The chain employs TRBV25-1 and TRBJ1-2, with unresolved D. V lost 3 bases and J 3 bases, leaving 14 bases between the germline ends. CDR1 is MGHDK, CDR2 SYGVNS, per germline. The CDR3 has 15 residues. The CDR3 protein is CASSDDYPTDYGYTF. As DNA, the CDR3 is TGTGCCAGCAGTGATGATTACCCTACGGACTATGGCTACACCTTC.

Points on this clonotype: Given a much more abundant clone one base away, this may be a read error. The chain joins TRBV5-1 to TRBJ2-6; D ambiguous. CDR1 is SGHRS and CDR2 is YFSETQ in the germline V gene. The V end was cut by 0 bases, the J end by 5 bases, with 9 bases between. The CDR3 runs to 15 residues. The CDR3 DNA is TGCGCCAGCAGCTTGGAATTCCCTAGGGCCAACGTCCTGACTTTC. Encoded protein: CASSLEFPRANVLTF.

This clonotype was seen a single time. The chain links TRBV5-1 to TRBJ1-2, with TRBD1 as a possible D gene (5 bases). The germline V gene encodes CDR1 SGHRS and CDR2 YFSETQ. V gave up 0 bases and J gave up 7 bases, with 10 bases separating them. The CDR3 is made up of 13 amino acids. DNA of the CDR3: TGCGCCAGCAGCTTGGAGGGGTCGGGTGGCTACACCTTC. This gives the protein CASSLEGSGGYTF.

This clonotype showed up just a few times. Its ends do not fully match the called genes, so a read error is possible. The genes are TRBV6-5 and TRBJ1-1, with a possible D match to TRBD1 (5 bases). The CDR3 loop spans 16 amino acids. From germline, CDR1 is MNHEY and CDR2 SVGAGI. CDR3 sequence reads: CASSYPRSGLGTEASF. CDR3 coding DNA: TGTGCCAGCAGTTACCCGAGGTCCGGACTGGGGACTGAAGCTTCCTTT.

Remarks on this clonotype: One end of the junction is discordant with germline, which a read error may explain. The V call is TRBV7-8, the J call TRBJ2-5; TRBD2 agrees at 9 bases. This CDR3 is built from 16 residues. CDR1 is SGHVS, CDR2 FQNEAQ, per germline. The CDR3 loop reads CASSLEAGGVQETQYF. CDR3 bases: TGCGCCAGCAGCTTGGAAGCGGGGGGAGTCCAAGAGACCCAGTACTTC.

This clonotype was recorded many times. J is TRBJ2-1 and V is TRBV7-6; TRBD2 agrees at 8 bases. Trimming cost V 5 bases and J 7 bases; bases outside gene matches: 7. There are 14 residues in the CDR3. CDR1 and CDR2 from the germline V gene are SGHVS and FNYEAQ. The DNA of the CDR3 is TGTGCCAGCAGCCCCCGTTCTAGCGGGAATGAGCAGTTCTTC. Translating it yields CASSPRSSGNEQFF.

With respect to this clonotype: One junction end does not reproduce the germline sequence, and a read error may be involved. The gene calls are TRBV20-1 and TRBJ2-3; weak D call: TRBD2 (5 bases). This CDR3 has 14 amino acids. Germline-derived CDR1 and CDR2 are DFQATT and SNEGSKA (reference sequence). The CDR3 DNA is TGCGGTGCTAGAGGGCAAAGGTTCACAGATACGCAGTATTTT. It translates to CGARGQRFTDTQYF.

The chain is built from TRBV5-1 and TRBJ1-2; possibly TRBD1 for D (6 bases). Germline-derived CDR1 and CDR2 are SGHRS and YFSETQ. The CDR3 length is 16 residues. The V and J ends lost 5 bases and 1 base respectively, with 18 bases between them. The CDR3 DNA follows: TGCGCCAGCAGAGGCGAGCGGGGGGCTAATAACTATGGCTACACCTTC. Translation: CASRGERGANNYGYTF.

The CDR3 loop reads CASRSGVGTQYF. In nucleotides, the CDR3 is TGTGCCAGCAGGAGCGGGGTTGGGACCCAGTACTTC. This chain joins TRBV7-6 and TRBJ2-5, with TRBD2 matching over 7 bases. Germline assignment: CDR1 SGHVS and CDR2 FNYEAQ. The CDR3 extends over 12 amino acids. The V segment lost 6 bases and the J segment 7 bases; nucleotides outside the gene matches: 5.

This clonotype was detected only once. A much more abundant neighbour one base away suggests this may be a read error. The V gene is TRBV12-3 or TRBV12-4, the J gene TRBJ2-1, with TRBD1 identical over 9 bases. After removal of 7 bases from V and 1 base from J, the junction contained 5 bases not matched to a gene. CDR3 length equals 15 residues. CDR3 sequence (DNA): TGTGCCAGCACAAGGACAGGGGTTTCCTACAATGAGCAGTTCTTC. Translation: CASTRTGVSYNEQFF.

The chain has TRBV15 and TRBJ2-7; 9 nucleotides line up with TRBD2. CDR1 is LNHNV, CDR2 YYDKDF, per germline (reference sequence). V lost 5 bases to trimming and J lost 5 bases; unmatched junction nucleotides: 13. The CDR3 length is 16 residues. CDR3 sequence: CATSGPGLAAADEQYF. The CDR3 bases are TGTGCCACCAGCGGGCCGGGACTAGCTGCGGCGGACGAGCAGTACTTC.

This clonotype was counted many times. The V call is TRBV6-1, the J call TRBJ2-1; 11 bases fit TRBD2. The ends lost 6 bases at V and 6 bases at J; junction bases unmatched: 10. The CDR3 sequence is 16 residues long. Germline CDR1 and CDR2: MNHNS and SASEGT. CDR3 DNA sequence: TGTGCCAGCAGCCCCCTCGGTAGCGGGAGGGCCAATGAGCAGTTCTTC. Translation gives CASSPLGSGRANEQFF.

Many counts were recorded for this clonotype. V is TRBV11-3 and J is TRBJ1-1; D uncertain. Trimming cost V 0 bases and J 6 bases, with 5 bases left between them. The V gene's germline CDR1 is SGHNT and CDR2 YENEEA. The CDR3 is 12 residues long. The CDR3 here is CASSLEQAEAFF. The DNA of the CDR3 is TGTGCCAGCAGCTTAGAGCAGGCTGAAGCTTTCTTT.

The rearrangement joins TRBV10-3 to TRBJ2-5; no clear D gene. This CDR3 has 13 amino acids. CDR1 and CDR2 (germline): ENHRY, SYGVKD. With 2 bases removed from V and 9 bases from J, the gap between germline ends came to 13 bases. The CDR3 region has the DNA TGTGCCATCAGTGAGACTGGTTTGGGGTCCCAGTACTTC. It codes for CAISETGLGSQYF.

The rearrangement joins TRBV19 to TRBJ1-2; TRBD1 matches 9 bases. V lost 6 bases, J lost 8 bases, and 16 bases stayed unmatched. The CDR3 consists of 16 residues. Germline V gene lookup returns CDR1 LNHDA and CDR2 SQIVND (reference sequence). The chain's CDR3 is CASSTWADRGTKGYTF. The CDR3, as DNA: TGTGCCAGTAGCACCTGGGCAGACAGGGGGACCAAAGGCTACACCTTC.

This chain links TRBV20-1 with TRBJ2-5; D may correspond to TRBD1 or TRBD2 (5 bases each). Trimming shortened V by 3 bases and J by 1 base, and 12 bases separated the two germline ends. The CDR3 covers 14 residues. CDR1 DFQATT and CDR2 SNEGSKA come from the germline V gene (reference sequence). Here the CDR3 DNA reads TGCAGTGCTAGTGCCGGGGCCGCCCAAGAGACCCAGTACTTC. Its protein product is CSASAGAAQETQYF.

This clonotype came up many times. This chain uses TRBV5-4 with TRBJ1-6; D gene ambiguous. CDR3 length: 15 residues. Trimming took 4 bases from V and 7 from J, leaving 15 bases between them. Germline assignment: CDR1 SGHNT and CDR2 YYREEE (reference sequence). Written as DNA, the CDR3 is TGTGCCAGCAGCCTCGGTAGGGTGGGGAATTCACCCCTCCACTTT. Protein sequence: CASSLGRVGNSPLHF.

The chain recombines TRBV7-6 with TRBJ2-1; no reliable D call. V was pared by 5 bases and J by 5 bases, with 7 bases between. The CDR3 extends over 12 amino acids. From germline, CDR1 is SGHVS and CDR2 FNYEAQ. The CDR3 DNA is TGTGCCAGCAGCCGAGCAGACAATGAGCAGTTCTTC. Its protein product is CASSRADNEQFF.